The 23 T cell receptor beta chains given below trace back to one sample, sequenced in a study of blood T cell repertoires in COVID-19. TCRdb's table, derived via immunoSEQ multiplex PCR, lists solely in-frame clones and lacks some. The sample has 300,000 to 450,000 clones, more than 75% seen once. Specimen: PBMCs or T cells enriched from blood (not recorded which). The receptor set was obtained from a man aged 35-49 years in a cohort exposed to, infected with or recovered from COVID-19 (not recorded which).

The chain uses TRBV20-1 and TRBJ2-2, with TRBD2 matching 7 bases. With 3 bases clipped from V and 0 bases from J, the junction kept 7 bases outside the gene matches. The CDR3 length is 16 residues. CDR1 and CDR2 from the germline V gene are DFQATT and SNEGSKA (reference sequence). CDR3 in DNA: TGCAGTGCTAGTCTTATAGCGGGCGCGAACACCGGGGAGCTGTTTTTT. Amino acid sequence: CSASLIAGANTGELFF.

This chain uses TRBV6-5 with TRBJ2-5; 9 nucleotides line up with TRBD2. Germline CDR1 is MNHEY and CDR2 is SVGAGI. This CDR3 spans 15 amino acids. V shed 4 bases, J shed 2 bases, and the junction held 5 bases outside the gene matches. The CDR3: CASSFGLARQETQYF. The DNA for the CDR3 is TGTGCCAGCAGTTTCGGACTAGCGAGGCAAGAGACCCAGTACTTC.

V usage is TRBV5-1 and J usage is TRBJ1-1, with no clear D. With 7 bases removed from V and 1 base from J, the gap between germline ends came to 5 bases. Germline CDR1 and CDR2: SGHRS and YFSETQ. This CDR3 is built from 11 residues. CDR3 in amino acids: CASRGNTEAFF. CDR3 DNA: TGCGCCAGCCGGGGGAACACTGAAGCTTTCTTT.

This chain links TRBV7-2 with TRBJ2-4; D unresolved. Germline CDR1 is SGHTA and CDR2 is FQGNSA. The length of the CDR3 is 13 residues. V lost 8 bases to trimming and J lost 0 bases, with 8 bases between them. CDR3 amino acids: CASGDIAKNIQYF. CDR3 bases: TGTGCCAGCGGCGACATAGCCAAAAACATTCAGTACTTC. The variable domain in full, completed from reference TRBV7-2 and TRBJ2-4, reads GAGVSQSPSNKVTEKGKDVELRCDPISGHTALYWYRQSLGQGLEFLIYFQGNSAPDKSGLPSDRFSAERTGGSVSTLTIQRTQQEDSAVYLCASGDIAKNIQYFGAGTRLSVL.

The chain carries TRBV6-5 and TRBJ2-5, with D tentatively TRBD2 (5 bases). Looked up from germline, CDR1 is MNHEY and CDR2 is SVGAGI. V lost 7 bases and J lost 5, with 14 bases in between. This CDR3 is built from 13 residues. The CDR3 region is CASTEGARETQYF. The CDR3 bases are TGTGCCAGCACCGAGGGAGCTAGGGAGACCCAGTACTTC.

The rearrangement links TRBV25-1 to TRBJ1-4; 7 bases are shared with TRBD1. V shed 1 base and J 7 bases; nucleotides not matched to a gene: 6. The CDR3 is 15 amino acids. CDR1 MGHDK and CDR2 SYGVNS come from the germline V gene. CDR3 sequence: CASSESLGQVEKLFF. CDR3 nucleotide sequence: TGTGCCAGCAGTGAATCTCTAGGACAGGTTGAAAAACTGTTTTTT.

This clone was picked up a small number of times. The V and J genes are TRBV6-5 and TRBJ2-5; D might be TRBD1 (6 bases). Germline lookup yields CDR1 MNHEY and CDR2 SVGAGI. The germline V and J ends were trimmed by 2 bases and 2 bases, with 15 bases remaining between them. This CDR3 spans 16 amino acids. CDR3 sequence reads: CASSYTGQGIQETQYF. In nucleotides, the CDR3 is TGTGCCAGCAGTTACACTGGCCAGGGGATACAAGAGACCCAGTACTTC.

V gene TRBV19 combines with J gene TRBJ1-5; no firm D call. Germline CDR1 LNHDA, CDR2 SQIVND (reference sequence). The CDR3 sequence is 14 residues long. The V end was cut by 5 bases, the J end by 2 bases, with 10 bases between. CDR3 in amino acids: CASSSTVGNQPQHF. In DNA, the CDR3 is TGTGCCAGTAGTTCTACAGTAGGCAATCAGCCCCAGCATTTT.

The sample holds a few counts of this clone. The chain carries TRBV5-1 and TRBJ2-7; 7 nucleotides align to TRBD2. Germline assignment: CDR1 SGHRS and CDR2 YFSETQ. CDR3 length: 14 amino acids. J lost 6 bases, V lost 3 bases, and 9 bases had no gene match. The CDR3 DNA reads TGCGCCAGCAGCTCTCAGACTAGCTATGGCGAGCAGTACTTC. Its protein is CASSSQTSYGEQYF.

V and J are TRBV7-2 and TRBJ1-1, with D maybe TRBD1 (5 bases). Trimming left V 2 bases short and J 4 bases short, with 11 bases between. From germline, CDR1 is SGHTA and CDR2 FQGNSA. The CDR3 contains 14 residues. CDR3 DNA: TGTGCCAGCAGCTTATTTCAGGGAGGCACTGAAGCTTTCTTT. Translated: CASSLFQGGTEAFF.

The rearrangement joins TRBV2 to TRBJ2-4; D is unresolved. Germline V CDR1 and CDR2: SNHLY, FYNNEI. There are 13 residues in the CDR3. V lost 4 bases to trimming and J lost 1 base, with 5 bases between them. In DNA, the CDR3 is TGTGCCAGCAGTGCCAGGGCCAAAAACATTCAGTACTTC. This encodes CASSARAKNIQYF.

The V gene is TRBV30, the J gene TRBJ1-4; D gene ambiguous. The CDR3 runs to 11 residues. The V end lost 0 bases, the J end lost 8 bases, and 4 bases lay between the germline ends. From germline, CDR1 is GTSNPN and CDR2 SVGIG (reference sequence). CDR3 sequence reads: CAWSVSEKLFF. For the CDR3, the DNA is TGTGCCTGGAGTGTATCGGAAAAACTGTTTTTT.

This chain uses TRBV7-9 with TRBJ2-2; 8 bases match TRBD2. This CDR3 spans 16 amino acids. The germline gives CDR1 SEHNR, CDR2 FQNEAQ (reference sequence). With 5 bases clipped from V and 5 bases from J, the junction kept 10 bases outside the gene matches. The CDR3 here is CASSPLGLVTTGELFF. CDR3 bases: TGTGCCAGCAGCCCCCTGGGACTAGTAACGACCGGGGAGCTGTTTTTT.

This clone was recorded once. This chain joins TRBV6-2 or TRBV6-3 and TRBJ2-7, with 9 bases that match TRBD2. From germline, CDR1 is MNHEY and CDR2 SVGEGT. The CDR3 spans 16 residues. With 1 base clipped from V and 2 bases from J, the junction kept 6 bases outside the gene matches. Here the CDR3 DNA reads TGTGCCAGCAGTTACTTGTCTAGCGGGACTCCCTACGAGCAGTACTTC. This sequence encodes CASSYLSSGTPYEQYF.

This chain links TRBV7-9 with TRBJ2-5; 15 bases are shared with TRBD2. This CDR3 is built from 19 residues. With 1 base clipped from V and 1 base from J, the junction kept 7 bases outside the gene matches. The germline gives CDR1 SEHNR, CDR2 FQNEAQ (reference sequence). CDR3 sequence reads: CASSLVGTSGGHTQETQYF. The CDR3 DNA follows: TGTGCCAGCAGCTTAGTTGGGACTAGCGGGGGGCATACCCAAGAGACCCAGTACTTC.

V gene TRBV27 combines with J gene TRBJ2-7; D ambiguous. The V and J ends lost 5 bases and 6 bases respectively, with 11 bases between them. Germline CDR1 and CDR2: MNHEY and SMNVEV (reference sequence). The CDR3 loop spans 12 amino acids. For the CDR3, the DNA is TGTGCCAGCAGTCCCCGGGTGGGCGAGCAGTACTTC. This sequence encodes CASSPRVGEQYF.

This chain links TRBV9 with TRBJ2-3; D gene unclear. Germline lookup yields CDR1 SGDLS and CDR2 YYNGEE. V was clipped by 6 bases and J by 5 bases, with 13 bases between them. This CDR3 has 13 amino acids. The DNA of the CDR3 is TGTGCCAGCACAGCAGGAACGAAAGATACGCAGTATTTT. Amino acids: CASTAGTKDTQYF. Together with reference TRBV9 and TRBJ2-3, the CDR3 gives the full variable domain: DSGVTQTPKHLITATGQRVTLRCSPRSGDLSVYWYQQSLDQGLQFLIQYYNGEERAKGNILERFSAQQFPDLHSELNLSSLELGDSALYFCASTAGTKDTQYFGPGTRLTVL.

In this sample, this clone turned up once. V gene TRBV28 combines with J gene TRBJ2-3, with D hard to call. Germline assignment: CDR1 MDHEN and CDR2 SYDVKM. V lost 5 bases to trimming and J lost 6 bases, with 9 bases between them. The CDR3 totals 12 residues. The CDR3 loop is CASSPNKDTQYF. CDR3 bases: TGTGCCAGCAGTCCCAACAAGGATACGCAGTATTTT.

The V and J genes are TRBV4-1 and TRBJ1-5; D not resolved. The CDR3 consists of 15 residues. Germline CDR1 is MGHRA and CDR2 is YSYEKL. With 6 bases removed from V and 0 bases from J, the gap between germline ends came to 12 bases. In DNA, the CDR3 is TGCGCCAGCAGGGCCCGGGATTTTAGCAATCAGCCCCAGCATTTT. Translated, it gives CASRARDFSNQPQHF.

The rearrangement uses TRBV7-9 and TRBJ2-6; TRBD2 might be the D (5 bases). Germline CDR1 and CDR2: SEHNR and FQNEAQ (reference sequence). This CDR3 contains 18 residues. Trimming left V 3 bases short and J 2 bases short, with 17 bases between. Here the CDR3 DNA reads TGTGCCAGCAGCTTCTGGTCCACCTTCGGGGCTGGGGCCAACGTCCTGACTTTC. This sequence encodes CASSFWSTFGAGANVLTF.

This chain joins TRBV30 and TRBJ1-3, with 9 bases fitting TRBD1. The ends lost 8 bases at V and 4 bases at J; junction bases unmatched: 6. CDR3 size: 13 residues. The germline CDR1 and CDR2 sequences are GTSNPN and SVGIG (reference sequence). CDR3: CASGTGSGNTIYF. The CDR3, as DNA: TGTGCCAGCGGGACAGGGTCAGGAAACACCATATATTTT.

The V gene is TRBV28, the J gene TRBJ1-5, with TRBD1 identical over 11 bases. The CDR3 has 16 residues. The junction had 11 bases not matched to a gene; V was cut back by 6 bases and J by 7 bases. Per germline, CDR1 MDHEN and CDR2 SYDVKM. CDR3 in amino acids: CASSSTGTGGSQPQHF. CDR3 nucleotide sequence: TGTGCCAGCAGCTCAACCGGGACAGGGGGGTCCCAGCCCCAGCATTTT.

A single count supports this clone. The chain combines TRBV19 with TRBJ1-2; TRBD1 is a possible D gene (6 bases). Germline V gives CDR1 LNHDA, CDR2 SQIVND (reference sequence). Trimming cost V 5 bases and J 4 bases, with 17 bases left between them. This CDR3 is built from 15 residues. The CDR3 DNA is TGTGCCAGTAGTTTACGGACAGCCTTTAGCTATGGCTACACCTTC. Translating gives CASSLRTAFSYGYTF.